This T cell receptor (beta chain) was profiled in a study of blood T cell repertoires in COVID-19. Study context: The United States, Italy and Spain supplied acute and convalescent COVID-19 samples.

Followed over time, Seattle patients had been enrolled while infection was active. Per the authors' pipeline: Researchers report that nucleated cell counts were estimated from reference gene primer amplification. The repertoire was sequenced with immunoSEQ multiplex PCR; TCRdb's copy has only in-frame clones and lacks some. The DNA gave D and trimming, while V, J and clone size come from that table. In the table there are about 160,000 clones, 82% of which are singletons. V lost 0 bases to trimming and J lost 2 bases, with 7 bases between them. Germline values: CDR1 SGDLS, CDR2 YYNGEE. CDR3 length: 14 amino acids.

Sequencing was carried out using peripheral blood. The chain uses TRBV9 and TRBJ2-3; D might be TRBD1 (6 bases). This receptor was identified in a middle-aged woman with COVID-19, enrolled during active disease. The CDR3 is CASSVGTDTDTQYF. CDR3 in DNA: TGTGCCAGCAGCGTAGGGACAGACACAGATACGCAGTATTTT.